The 10 T cell receptor beta chains presented below share a single source sample, sequenced in a study of cytomegalovirus exposure and HLA in healthy donors. The study ran its PCR with 60 Vbeta and 13 Jbeta primers. TCRdb's table, derived via immunoSEQ multiplex PCR, lists solely in-frame clones and lacks some. The data contain just under 80,000 clones, 75% to 80% of them seen just once; the ten biggest clones take up 4.5%. Sequenced: PBMCs. The receptors come from a man aged 40-49 years in good health and CMV-seronegative.

The chain couples TRBV5-1 to TRBJ1-4, with D perhaps matching TRBD1 (6 bases). The CDR3 covers 13 residues. Germline CDR1 reads SGHRS; CDR2 reads YFSETQ. V gave up 1 base and J gave up 5 bases, with 6 bases separating them. The CDR3 bases are TGCGCCAGCAGCTTGCAGGGGAATGAAAAACTGTTTTTT. It specifies CASSLQGNEKLFF.

V and J are TRBV7-8 and TRBJ2-7; 11 nucleotides align to TRBD2. The germline CDR1 and CDR2 sequences are SGHVS and FQNEAQ. This CDR3 region has 16 residues. V shed 5 bases and J 5 bases; nucleotides not matched to a gene: 11. CDR3 sequence reads: CASSQVAGGPVDEQYF. DNA for the CDR3: TGTGCCAGCAGCCAAGTAGCGGGAGGGCCGGTGGACGAGCAGTACTTC.

The chain uses TRBV5-1 and TRBJ2-7, with 10 bases lining up with TRBD2. The J segment lost 1 base and the V segment lost 3 bases, leaving 10 bases of the junction unmatched. The length of the CDR3 is 17 residues. Germline values: CDR1 SGHRS, CDR2 YFSETQ. Here the CDR3 reads CASSWGLANEGSYEQYF. The CDR3 nucleotides are TGCGCCAGCAGCTGGGGACTAGCGAACGAGGGTTCCTACGAGCAGTACTTC.

The rearrangement joins TRBV27 to TRBJ2-1; possible D gene TRBD1, 5 bases. Germline V CDR1 and CDR2: MNHEY, SMNVEV (reference sequence). V was pared by 6 bases and J by 3 bases, with 6 bases between. The CDR3 extends over 12 amino acids. The CDR3 DNA reads as TGTGCCAGCAGGGACAACTACAATGAGCAGTTCTTC. It codes for CASRDNYNEQFF.

The rearrangement joins TRBV5-6 to TRBJ1-3; TRBD1 matches 7 bases. Looked up from germline, CDR1 is SGHDT and CDR2 is YYEEEE. The CDR3 sequence is 18 residues long. J was trimmed by 4 bases and V by 1 base; bases with no gene match: 14. The CDR3 region has the DNA TGTGCCAGCAGCTTGCCGGCGGCAGGGGGATATGAAGGAAACACCATATATTTT. Protein sequence: CASSLPAAGGYEGNTIYF.

The rearrangement uses TRBV29-1 and TRBJ1-2; TRBD1 aligns across 7 bases. Germline loops: CDR1 SQVTM, CDR2 ANQGSEA. The CDR3 is 16 amino acids. The V and J ends lost 0 bases and 4 bases, in that order; junction bases with no gene match: 11. Here the CDR3 reads CSVEDVQGVGSYGYTF. The CDR3 nucleotides read TGCAGCGTTGAAGACGTCCAGGGGGTAGGCAGCTATGGCTACACCTTC.

The chain employs TRBV27 and TRBJ2-1; the match to TRBD2 covers 11 bases. J was trimmed by 3 bases and V by 6 bases; bases with no gene match: 4. CDR1 and CDR2 (germline): MNHEY, SMNVEV (reference sequence). This CDR3 spans 15 amino acids. CDR3 in amino acids: CASRGGLAVYNEQFF. The CDR3 coding sequence is TGTGCCAGCAGGGGGGGACTAGCGGTCTACAATGAGCAGTTCTTC.

The chain couples TRBV27 to TRBJ2-2; 12 nucleotides match TRBD2. Germline CDR1 and CDR2: MNHEY and SMNVEV (reference sequence). The CDR3 consists of 16 residues. With V trimmed by 5 bases and J by 5 bases, 6 bases remained unmatched. The CDR3 DNA is TGTGCCAGCAGTCCCGGACTAGCGGGAAGAACCGGGGAGCTGTTTTTT. This encodes CASSPGLAGRTGELFF.

This chain joins TRBV30 and TRBJ1-2; D gene ambiguous. The CDR3 contains 11 residues. The V and J ends lost 4 bases and 8 bases respectively, with 11 bases between them. Germline V gene sequence: CDR1 GTSNPN, CDR2 SVGIG (reference sequence). This CDR3 reads CAWMWAGGYTF. The CDR3 nucleotides read TGTGCCTGGATGTGGGCGGGCGGCTACACCTTC. Drawing the rest from reference TRBV30 and TRBJ1-2, the complete variable domain is SQTIHQWPATLVQPVGSPLSLECTVEGTSNPNLYWYRQAAGRGLQLLFYSVGIGQISSEVPQNLSASRPQDRQFILSSKKLLLSDSGFYLCAWMWAGGYTFGSGTRLTVV.

This chain links TRBV23-1 with TRBJ1-2; 9 bases map to TRBD1. TRBV23-1 is placed among ORFs of uncertain function. The length of the CDR3 is 16 residues. The ends lost 3 bases at V and 5 bases at J; junction bases unmatched: 10. The CDR3 nucleotides read TGCGCCAGCAGTCAGCTTTCGGACAGGGGAGGGTATGGCTACACCTTC. It encodes CASSQLSDRGGYGYTF.